A selection of T cell receptor beta chains follows, all from one sample in a study of Ad26.COV2.S vaccination and SARS-CoV-2 variants. Data came from immunoSEQ multiplex PCR; TCRdb stores just in-frame clones and leaves some out. The data show some 290,000 clones, 86% seen once. Source: peripheral blood, taken in a trial of Ad26.COV2.S vaccine versus placebo. These receptors were taken from a person between 18 and 65 years old who received the Ad26.COV2.S COVID-19 vaccine or a placebo. Both conserved end residues are part of each CDR3. D genes are given only for firm matches. Where a row states a size, it is once, few, many or the class of an expanded clone; other rows omit it.

v_call	clone_size	d_call	j_call	cdr3_aa	cdr3_nt
TRBV2	-	-	TRBJ1-2	CASRQGRNYYGYTF	TGTGCCAGCAGGCAGGGCCGCAATTACTATGGCTACACCTTC
TRBV4-3	-	-	TRBJ2-2	CASGMVLNTGELFF	TGCGCCAGCGGGATGGTTCTCAACACCGGGGAGCTGTTTTTT
TRBV19	-	TRBD2	TRBJ2-1	CASTPPSGGSYNEQFF	TGTGCCAGTACCCCCCCTAGCGGGGGTTCCTACAATGAGCAGTTCTTC
TRBV6-1	-	-	TRBJ2-1	CASSEASHNEQFF	TGTGCCAGCAGTGAAGCTAGCCACAATGAGCAGTTCTTC
TRBV5-5	-	TRBD1	TRBJ2-2	CASSPGRTGRLAGELFF	TGTGCCAGCAGCCCCGGCAGGACAGGGCGATTAGCCGGGGAGCTGTTTTTT
TRBV9	-	-	TRBJ1-2	CASSRLRAANYGYTF	TGTGCCAGCAGCAGACTTCGGGCAGCTAACTATGGCTACACCTTC
TRBV9	-	TRBD1	TRBJ1-1	CASSAEGALIRNTEAFF	TGTGCCAGCAGCGCGGAGGGGGCCCTCATACGGAACACTGAAGCTTTCTTT
TRBV18	-	-	TRBJ2-7	CASSPPDGYEQYF	TGTGCCAGCTCACCACCGGACGGCTACGAGCAGTACTTC
TRBV28	-	TRBD2	TRBJ2-1	CASRTSGGERISYNEQFF	TGTGCCAGCAGGACTAGCGGGGGGGAAAGAATCTCCTACAATGAGCAGTTCTTC
TRBV9	-	-	TRBJ1-5	CASSVDWTPNQPQHF	TGTGCCAGCAGCGTAGACTGGACCCCCAATCAGCCCCAGCATTTT
TRBV30	-	-	TRBJ1-5	CAWRGRNSNQPQHF	TGTGCCTGGAGAGGCAGGAATAGCAATCAGCCCCAGCATTTT
TRBV5-6	few	-	TRBJ2-2	CASSFPPNTGELFF	TGTGCCAGCAGCTTTCCCCCGAACACCGGGGAGCTGTTTTTT
TRBV27	-	TRBD1	TRBJ1-2	CASRRTGGAGYTF	TGTGCCAGCAGGCGGACAGGGGGCGCTGGCTACACCTTC
TRBV6-5	-	-	TRBJ1-1	CASHQYYGTEAFF	TGTGCCAGCCACCAGTACTACGGCACTGAAGCTTTCTTT
TRBV2	-	-	TRBJ1-1	CASSTSDGGFTEAFF	TGTGCCAGCTCTACGTCGGACGGGGGATTCACTGAAGCTTTCTTT
TRBV7-9	once	-	TRBJ2-5	CASSGWTALQETQYF	TGTGCCAGCAGCGGATGGACAGCCCTACAAGAGACCCAGTACTTC
TRBV10-3	-	-	TRBJ2-1	CAISLSGDEQFF	TGTGCCATCAGCCTTAGCGGCGATGAGCAGTTCTTC
TRBV10-1	-	TRBD1	TRBJ2-1	CASTATGTGEQGEQFF	TGCGCCAGCACCGCAACCGGGACAGGGGAGCAAGGTGAGCAGTTCTTC
TRBV12-5	-	-	TRBJ1-5	CASGAGSHQPQHF	TGTGCTAGTGGCGCCGGGTCTCATCAGCCCCAGCATTTT
TRBV5-1	once	TRBD1	TRBJ2-7	CASSLAVDRGARISYEQYF	TGCGCCAGCAGCTTGGCCGTGGACAGGGGTGCTCGGATCTCCTACGAGCAGTACTTC
TRBV11-3	few	TRBD1	TRBJ2-2	CASSPGQGFAGELFF	TGTGCCAGCAGCCCGGGACAGGGTTTCGCCGGGGAGCTGTTTTTT
TRBV2	few	TRBD1	TRBJ2-1	CASTTPGTGGPGWQFF	TGTGCCAGCACCACACCCGGGACAGGGGGCCCCGGTTGGCAGTTCTTC
TRBV7-2	-	-	TRBJ2-1	CASSLRDLSYNEQFF	TGTGCCAGCAGCTTAAGGGACCTATCCTACAATGAGCAGTTCTTC
TRBV5-8	-	-	TRBJ1-2	CASSLGRANRYGYTF	TGTGCCAGCAGCTTGGGTAGGGCGAATAGATATGGCTACACCTTC
TRBV5-1	-	-	TRBJ1-1	CASSVGGPNTEAFF	TGCGCCAGCAGCGTGGGGGGACCGAACACTGAAGCTTTCTTT
TRBV30	-	TRBD1	TRBJ1-1	CAWSRYRGTEAFF	TGTGCCTGGAGCCGATACAGGGGCACTGAAGCTTTCTTT
TRBV3-1/TRBV3-2	-	TRBD2	TRBJ2-7	CASSQGASGLYEQYF	TGTGCCAGCAGCCAGGGGGCTAGCGGGCTTTACGAGCAGTACTTC
TRBV18	-	TRBD1	TRBJ2-5	CASSAPGQGAKTQYF	TGTGCCAGCTCAGCCCCGGGACAGGGGGCGAAGACCCAGTACTTC
TRBV19	-	-	TRBJ1-2	CASSSRGVVYGYTF	TGTGCCAGTAGTAGCAGGGGAGTGGTCTATGGCTACACCTTC
TRBV5-4	-	TRBD1	TRBJ2-2	CASSLASGGDTGELFF	TGTGCCAGCAGCTTGGCGTCAGGGGGCGACACCGGGGAGCTGTTTTTT
TRBV5-1	-	TRBD1	TRBJ2-7	CASSTNRGYEQYF	TGCGCCAGCAGCACGAACAGGGGCTACGAGCAGTACTTC
TRBV25-1	-	TRBD1	TRBJ1-4	CASSSGGTNEKLFF	TGTGCCAGCAGTTCAGGGGGGACTAATGAAAAACTGTTTTTT
TRBV10-2	-	TRBD2	TRBJ2-7	CASASGAGEQYF	TGCGCCAGCGCCAGCGGGGCTGGCGAGCAGTACTTC
TRBV3-1/TRBV3-2	-	TRBD2	TRBJ2-1	CASSALAGVANEQFF	TGTGCCAGCAGCGCCCTAGCGGGGGTAGCAAATGAGCAGTTCTTC
TRBV21-1	-	-	TRBJ1-5	CASSIKDSLGGQPQHF	TGTGCCAGCAGCATCAAGGACAGTCTGGGCGGTCAGCCCCAGCATTTT
TRBV6-1	-	-	TRBJ2-2	CASSEHHATGELFF	TGTGCCAGCAGTGAACATCATGCCACCGGGGAGCTGTTTTTT
TRBV5-4	-	TRBD1	TRBJ2-7	CASSPGQDYEQYF	TGTGCCAGCAGCCCGGGACAGGACTACGAGCAGTACTTC
TRBV14	few	-	TRBJ1-2	CASSQSNYGYTF	TGTGCCAGCAGCCAGAGTAACTATGGCTACACCTTC
TRBV30	once	-	TRBJ1-1	CAWIGGGLGTEAFF	TGTGCCTGGATTGGGGGAGGGCTCGGCACTGAAGCTTTCTTT
TRBV5-1	few	-	TRBJ1-5	CASSGGGYNQPQHF	TGCGCCAGCAGTGGCGGGGGCTACAATCAGCCCCAGCATTTT
TRBV5-1	-	-	TRBJ2-3	CASKLALGTDTQYF	TGCGCCAGCAAACTAGCCTTGGGCACAGATACGCAGTATTTT
TRBV30	-	-	TRBJ1-1	CAWSVGNVDASAFF	TGTGCCTGGAGTGTTGGAAACGTAGATGCATCAGCTTTCTTT
TRBV2	-	TRBD1	TRBJ2-1	CASSPFGQGSDEQFF	TGTGCCAGCAGTCCCTTCGGACAGGGTTCGGATGAGCAGTTCTTC
TRBV5-1	-	-	TRBJ1-1	CASSRFTEMNTEAFF	TGCGCCAGCAGCCGGTTTACAGAAATGAACACTGAAGCTTTCTTT
TRBV30	-	-	TRBJ1-1	CAWGNWGTEAFF	TGTGCCTGGGGGAACTGGGGCACTGAAGCTTTCTTT
TRBV9	-	-	TRBJ2-3	CASSVAGRATDTQYF	TGTGCCAGCAGCGTAGCGGGCAGGGCGACAGATACGCAGTATTTT
TRBV5-1	-	-	TRBJ1-1	CASSLWGGDYMNTEAFF	TGCGCCAGCAGCTTGTGGGGCGGAGATTACATGAACACTGAAGCTTTCTTT
TRBV5-1	once	-	TRBJ1-2	CASSPSGVKENYGYTF	TGCGCCAGCAGCCCGTCGGGAGTAAAAGAGAACTATGGCTACACCTTC
TRBV5-6	-	-	TRBJ2-5	CASRMGETQYF	TGTGCCAGCAGGATGGGGGAGACCCAGTACTTC
TRBV19	-	-	TRBJ2-1	CASTRQSSYNEQFF	TGTGCCAGTACGAGACAGAGCTCCTACAATGAGCAGTTCTTC
TRBV7-2	few	-	TRBJ2-5	CASSYAGHETQYF	TGTGCCAGCAGCTACGCGGGTCATGAGACCCAGTACTTC
TRBV7-2	-	-	TRBJ1-2	CASSLTGTGAGGYTF	TGTGCCAGCAGCTTAACCGGGACTGGGGCTGGTGGCTACACCTTC
TRBV29-1	-	-	TRBJ1-2	CSVIRGRYGYTF	TGCAGCGTGATCAGGGGACGCTATGGCTACACCTTC
TRBV14	-	-	TRBJ1-1	CASSQAGLHEAFF	TGTGCCAGCAGCCAGGCAGGGCTACATGAAGCTTTCTTT
TRBV10-3	few	-	TRBJ2-1	CAISETSPDESSYNEQFF	TGTGCCATCAGTGAGACGAGTCCAGACGAAAGCTCCTACAATGAGCAGTTCTTC
TRBV7-9	-	-	TRBJ2-7	CASSFEGREQYF	TGTGCCAGCAGCTTTGAAGGGAGGGAGCAGTACTTC
TRBV5-1	once	TRBD1	TRBJ2-2	CASSSAPGQVNTGELFF	TGCGCCAGCAGCTCGGCGCCGGGACAGGTGAACACCGGGGAGCTGTTTTTT